These T cell receptor beta chains were read from a single sample in a study of blood T cell repertoires in COVID-19. Sequencing used immunoSEQ multiplex PCR; TCRdb keeps in-frame clones, though not all of them. The sample carries 100,000 to 150,000 clones, 81% recorded once. Sequences were obtained from peripheral blood. These receptors all stem from a man in his thirties or forties with COVID-19, enrolled during active disease. The CDR3 runs from the conserved cysteine through the conserved F or W. Each record gives: CDR3 DNA, CDR3 protein, J gene, V gene, CDR3 length, clone size, D gene. The D gene is left open where the match is weak. A row's size may be missing; if present it is once, few, many or a size class.

TGTGCCAGCAGCGCCCCTAGGTACAATGAGCAGTTCTTC	CASSAPRYNEQFF	TRBJ2-1	TRBV11-2	13	-	-
TGTGCCAGCAGGCCGACAGGGAGTGAGCAGTACTTC	CASRPTGSEQYF	TRBJ2-7	TRBV6-6	12	once	TRBD1
TGTGCCAGCAGTCCGGAGGGGAAGAACACTGAAGCTTTCTTT	CASSPEGKNTEAFF	TRBJ1-1	TRBV28	14	-	-
TGTGCCAGCAGCTTGTTCCGGACTAGCTCCTACAATGAGCAGTTCTTC	CASSLFRTSSYNEQFF	TRBJ2-1	TRBV5-5	16	-	TRBD2
TGTGCCAGCACCCAAGACTATTTGGCTTCGGGCAATCAGCCCCAGCATTTT	CASTQDYLASGNQPQHF	TRBJ1-5	TRBV28	17	-	-
TGTGCCATCAGTGAAGGAGCCATGGGGGGTAACTATGGCTACACCTTC	CAISEGAMGGNYGYTF	TRBJ1-2	TRBV10-3	16	-	-
TGTGCCAGCAGCCCCTCCTCCCTAGCGGGAGGGGAGACCCAGTACTTC	CASSPSSLAGGETQYF	TRBJ2-5	TRBV7-2	16	-	TRBD2
TGTGCCAGCAGTTACTCGTGGGACAGCACTGAAGCTTTCTTT	CASSYSWDSTEAFF	TRBJ1-1	TRBV6-5	14	few	TRBD1
TGTGCCATCAGTGAGCTCACTGGGCCCGTCACCGGGGAGCTGTTTTTT	CAISELTGPVTGELFF	TRBJ2-2	TRBV10-3	16	-	-
TGTGCCAGCAGCCTCCCCACGGCTACCGGGAGCGCGTATGGCTACACCTTC	CASSLPTATGSAYGYTF	TRBJ1-2	TRBV3-1/TRBV3-2	17	-	-
TGTGCCAGCAGCAAAGTACCGGGACTCGACACAGATACGCAGTATTTT	CASSKVPGLDTDTQYF	TRBJ2-3	TRBV21-1	16	-	-
TGTGCCACCAGTGAGACCGGGACAGGGGGCAACTATGGCTACACCTTC	CATSETGTGGNYGYTF	TRBJ1-2	TRBV24-1	16	-	TRBD1
TGTGCCAGCAGTTTATCCCTTACAGGGACTGGAAACACCATATATTTT	CASSLSLTGTGNTIYF	TRBJ1-3	TRBV28	16	-	-
TGTGCCACCAGCGAGGGACAGGCGAACACCGGGGAGCTGTTTTTT	CATSEGQANTGELFF	TRBJ2-2	TRBV15	15	-	TRBD1
TGTGCCAGCAGGGGACAGGGGATGGGCACTGAAGCTTTCTTT	CASRGQGMGTEAFF	TRBJ1-1	TRBV6-5	14	-	TRBD1
TGTGCCAGCAGTCGAGAGCGGGAGGGCTTTAACACCGGGGAGCTGTTTTTT	CASSREREGFNTGELFF	TRBJ2-2	TRBV6-6	17	-	TRBD2
TGTGCCAGCAGTGTAATGGACCGGTGGGACTCTTCCTACAATGAGCAGTTCTTC	CASSVMDRWDSSYNEQFF	TRBJ2-1	TRBV2	18	-	-
TGTGCCAGCAGCTTAGGAGGGGGCGTCTATGGCTACACCTTC	CASSLGGGVYGYTF	TRBJ1-2	TRBV11-3	14	-	TRBD1
TGCGCCAGCAGCTTAGGGGACAGGGCAAATCAGCCCCAGCATTTT	CASSLGDRANQPQHF	TRBJ1-5	TRBV5-1	15	once	TRBD1
TGTGCCAGCAGTTCCCGACTAGCAAAATTGGTAGATACGCAGTATTTT	CASSSRLAKLVDTQYF	TRBJ2-3	TRBV28	16	-	TRBD2
TGTGCCAGCAGCCAGGGACAGCTTAGCAATCAGCCCCAGCATTTT	CASSQGQLSNQPQHF	TRBJ1-5	TRBV3-1/TRBV3-2	15	once	TRBD1
TGTGCCAGTAGTCTACGACAAGGGGGAGGGGATACGCAGTATTTT	CASSLRQGGGDTQYF	TRBJ2-3	TRBV19	15	-	-
TGTGCCAGCACCCCGGGACAGGGTTGGAATTCACCCCTCCACTTT	CASTPGQGWNSPLHF	TRBJ1-6	TRBV7-8	15	-	TRBD1
TGTGCCAGCATGCCGGGAAATAGCGGGAGGTCCTACAATGAGCAGTTCTTC	CASMPGNSGRSYNEQFF	TRBJ2-1	TRBV2	17	-	TRBD2
TGTGCCAGCAGCCCCCCAGGGGGGACTAATGAAAAACTGTTTTTT	CASSPPGGTNEKLFF	TRBJ1-4	TRBV6-5	15	-	TRBD1
TGTGCCAGCAGCTTACGGGGGAACACTGAAGCTTTCTTT	CASSLRGNTEAFF	TRBJ1-1	TRBV11-2	13	-	-
TGTGCCAGCAGCTTAGAGGAGGGGTACAGGAACACCGGGGAGCTGTTTTTT	CASSLEEGYRNTGELFF	TRBJ2-2	TRBV7-2	17	-	-
TGTGCCAGCAGCGTACGGGACAAACCGCTTAACTATGGCTACACCTTC	CASSVRDKPLNYGYTF	TRBJ1-2	TRBV9	16	-	-
TGTGCCAGCTCACCCGGCGCCAGGTCCTACGAGCAGTACTTC	CASSPGARSYEQYF	TRBJ2-7	TRBV18	14	-	-
TGTGCCAGCAGCACAGGGAAAGGAGATGAAAAACTGTTTTTT	CASSTGKGDEKLFF	TRBJ1-4	TRBV28	14	-	-
TGTGCCAGCAGTTTATGGGGTGGGAGTCTCTCCTACGAGCAGTACTTC	CASSLWGGSLSYEQYF	TRBJ2-7	TRBV28	16	-	-
TGTGCCTGGGAGCCCGGACTAGCGGGGGGCGATACGCAGTATTTT	CAWEPGLAGGDTQYF	TRBJ2-3	TRBV30	15	-	TRBD2
TGCGCCAGCAGCCAAGGTGGGGGGGATACGCAGTATTTT	CASSQGGGDTQYF	TRBJ2-3	TRBV4-3	13	-	-
TGTGCCAGCAGCCTCGACAGGGTGGGAACTGAAGCTTTCTTT	CASSLDRVGTEAFF	TRBJ1-1	TRBV3-1/TRBV3-2	14	once	TRBD1
TGTGCCAGCAGCCCCGGGTCTAGCGGGGGGCAGGAGACCCAGTACTTC	CASSPGSSGGQETQYF	TRBJ2-5	TRBV28	16	-	TRBD2
TGCGCCAGCAAGACAGGCTCATACTACTACAATGAGCAGTTCTTC	CASKTGSYYYNEQFF	TRBJ2-1	TRBV5-1	15	once	-
TGTGCCACCAGGGCTAGCGCCTACGAGCAGTACTTC	CATRASAYEQYF	TRBJ2-7	TRBV24-1	12	-	-
TGTGCCAGCAGCCAAGAAGGGGGCGTTCCCCCCCTCCACTTT	CASSQEGGVPPLHF	TRBJ1-6	TRBV14	14	-	TRBD1
TGTGCCAGCAGTGGACAGGGGGCTTACACTAATGAAAAACTGTTTTTT	CASSGQGAYTNEKLFF	TRBJ1-4	TRBV2	16	-	TRBD1
TGTGCCAGCAGCCAACAAGGGGAAAATTCACCCCTCCACTTT	CASSQQGENSPLHF	TRBJ1-6	TRBV3-1/TRBV3-2	14	-	-
TGCGCCAGCAGCTGGACAGGGGATCACGAGCAGTACTTC	CASSWTGDHEQYF	TRBJ2-7	TRBV5-1	13	-	TRBD1
TGTGCCAGCAGTTTCAGCGGGAGGAATCTTGAGCAGTTCTTC	CASSFSGRNLEQFF	TRBJ2-1	TRBV27	14	few	TRBD2
TGCGCCAGCAGCCAATTGGAAGGGGGTAACTATGGCTACACCTTC	CASSQLEGGNYGYTF	TRBJ1-2	TRBV4-1	15	-	-
TGCGCCAGCAGCCAGGGACAGGGGGGTGTCTACGAGCAGTACTTC	CASSQGQGGVYEQYF	TRBJ2-7	TRBV4-3	15	-	TRBD1
TGTGCCAGCAGTTCCGGGACTAGCGGAGTGGGGACCGGGGAGCTGTTTTTT	CASSSGTSGVGTGELFF	TRBJ2-2	TRBV7-9	17	-	TRBD2
TGTGCAAGTCGCTTATCGACTAGCGGGAGGAGGAGTGAGACCCAGTACTTC	CASRLSTSGRRSETQYF	TRBJ2-5	TRBV12-2	17	-	-
TGTGCCAGCAGCTCAGGGGGCGCGACAGGAAACACCATATATTTT	CASSSGGATGNTIYF	TRBJ1-3	TRBV11-2	15	-	TRBD1
TGTGCCAGCAGTCGCCGGACATACCAAGAGACCCAGTACTTC	CASSRRTYQETQYF	TRBJ2-5	TRBV28	14	few	-
TGCGCCAGCAGCCTAACAGGGGGGGACACTGAAGCTTTCTTT	CASSLTGGDTEAFF	TRBJ1-1	TRBV5-1	14	-	TRBD1
TGTGCCAGCAGTAAATCCCTCGACAGCTCCTATGGCTACACCTTC	CASSKSLDSSYGYTF	TRBJ1-2	TRBV27	15	-	-